These 22 T cell receptor beta chains came from one sample sequenced in a study of cytomegalovirus exposure and HLA in healthy donors. It was with 60 Vbeta and 13 Jbeta primers that the PCR ran. Assay: immunoSEQ multiplex PCR; the TCRdb copy retains only in-frame clones and omits some. Of about 120,000 clones in the sample, over 70% were seen once. Sample: PBMCs. The source of these receptors is a woman aged 18-29 years in good health and CMV-seronegative.

V gene TRBV2 combines with J gene TRBJ2-7, with 9 bases that match TRBD1. With V trimmed by 6 bases and J by 0 bases, 6 bases remained unmatched. CDR3 length equals 15 residues. Looked up from germline, CDR1 is SNHLY and CDR2 is FYNNEI. CDR3 in amino acids: CASRGTGLSSYEQYF. The CDR3 DNA follows: TGTGCCAGCAGGGGGACAGGGTTAAGCTCCTACGAGCAGTACTTC.

The gene calls are TRBV5-1 and TRBJ2-7, with a possible D match to TRBD2 (5 bases). The V end lost 0 bases, the J end lost 2 bases, and 9 bases lay between the germline ends. This CDR3 is built from 14 residues. CDR1 and CDR2 from the germline V gene are SGHRS and YFSETQ. As DNA, the CDR3 is TGCGCCAGCAGCTTGGCCAGCGGCCCCTACGAGCAGTACTTC. As protein: CASSLASGPYEQYF.

This sequence joins TRBV19 and TRBJ2-1; D is ambiguous. The V gene's germline CDR1 is LNHDA and CDR2 SQIVND (reference sequence). V was clipped by 5 bases and J by 9 bases, with 14 bases between them. CDR3 length equals 13 residues. The CDR3 region has the DNA TGTGCCAGTAGTCTCGAAGCGCCGGGTGAGCAGTTCTTC. This translates into CASSLEAPGEQFF.

V usage is TRBV11-2 and J usage is TRBJ2-7, with 9 nucleotides matching TRBD2. Trimming at V came to 2 bases and at J to 2 bases, leaving 4 bases not matched to a gene. CDR3 size: 15 residues. The V gene's germline CDR1 is SGHAT and CDR2 FQNNGV. The CDR3 nucleotides read TGTGCCAGCAGCTTACCCCTAGCGGGACCCTACGAGCAGTACTTC. Its protein is CASSLPLAGPYEQYF.

The table lists this clone with a few counts. This sequence joins TRBV9 and TRBJ2-1, with D possibly being TRBD1 (6 bases). Germline lookup yields CDR1 SGDLS and CDR2 YYNGEE. CDR3 length: 15 residues. Trimming took off 3 bases at V and 8 bases at J, with 18 bases between the two ends. The CDR3: CASSALGGVGDEQFF. CDR3 nucleotides: TGTGCCAGCAGCGCCCTAGGGGGAGTGGGGGATGAGCAGTTCTTC.

The chain recombines TRBV5-1 with TRBJ1-2; 9 nucleotides match TRBD1. The CDR3 covers 16 residues. V lost 2 bases, J lost 7 bases, and 12 bases stayed unmatched. In germline, CDR1 is SGHRS, CDR2 YFSETQ. The CDR3 sequence: CASSFSPGQGYAGYTF. CDR3 DNA: TGCGCCAGCAGCTTCTCTCCGGGACAGGGATACGCTGGCTACACCTTC.

The chain joins TRBV5-4 to TRBJ2-1; D may be TRBD2 (5 bases). The CDR3 runs 14 residues. CDR1 is SGHNT and CDR2 is YYREEE in the germline V gene (reference sequence). V shed 1 base and J shed 2 bases, with 7 bases lying between them. The CDR3, as DNA: TGTGCCAGCAGCTTGAGCGGTGCCTACAATGAGCAGTTCTTC. It yields the protein CASSLSGAYNEQFF.

This chain uses TRBV7-9 with TRBJ2-7; D is possibly TRBD1 (6 bases). The CDR3 consists of 15 residues. The V end lost 4 bases, the J end lost 4 bases, and 17 bases lay between the germline ends. Germline V gene sequence: CDR1 SEHNR, CDR2 FQNEAQ (reference sequence). CDR3 protein: CASSSQPGHRYEQYF. DNA of the CDR3: TGTGCCAGCAGCTCCCAACCGGGACACAGGTACGAGCAGTACTTC.

The V call is TRBV2, the J call TRBJ2-5; TRBD1 is a possible D gene (5 bases). The J call may not be correct, given that the DNA end is closer to TRBJ2-7. This CDR3 spans 13 amino acids. Germline CDR1 is SNHLY and CDR2 is FYNNEI. CDR3: CASKSYRSYEQYF. The CDR3 region has the DNA TGTGCCAGCAAATCATACAGGTCCTACGAGCAGTACTTC.

This clone has just one count. The chain employs TRBV7-9 and TRBJ1-2, with a weak D call TRBD1 (5 bases). This CDR3 has 15 amino acids. Germline V lookup: CDR1 SEHNR, CDR2 FQNEAQ (reference sequence). V was clipped by 3 bases and J by 3 bases, with 14 bases between them. CDR3 coding DNA: TGTGCCAGCAGCTTGGGGCCCACTTCTCACTATGGCTACACCTTC. As protein: CASSLGPTSHYGYTF.

The CDR3 spells CASTRRPQGAEGNTIYF. The CDR3 bases are TGTGCCAGCACGAGGAGGCCTCAGGGGGCGGAGGGAAACACCATATATTTT. The rearrangement links TRBV2 to TRBJ1-3, with 8 bases that match TRBD1. J was trimmed by 4 bases and V by 7 bases; bases with no gene match: 15. The CDR3 loop spans 17 amino acids. Per the germline V gene, CDR1 is SNHLY and CDR2 is FYNNEI.

The chain combines TRBV6-5 with TRBJ1-5; 8 nucleotides align to TRBD1. Germline CDR1 is MNHEY and CDR2 is SVGAGI. The CDR3 length is 15 residues. Trimming took 2 bases from V and 7 from J; bases not matched to a gene: 7. The CDR3 region is CASSYTGQGGQPQHF. CDR3 DNA sequence: TGTGCCAGCAGTTACACTGGACAGGGAGGACAGCCCCAGCATTTT.

V usage is TRBV7-9 and J usage is TRBJ2-2; 7 positions match TRBD1. The CDR3 contains 12 residues. The germline gives CDR1 SEHNR, CDR2 FQNEAQ (reference sequence). J lost 8 bases, V lost 5 bases, and 2 bases had no gene match. CDR3 in amino acids: CASSRDSGELFF. CDR3 sequence (DNA): TGTGCCAGCAGCCGGGACAGTGGGGAGCTGTTTTTT.

This chain connects TRBV10-3 to TRBJ2-7, with TRBD1 as a possible D gene (5 bases). The CDR3 covers 18 residues. Trimming took 3 bases from V and 0 from J, leaving 21 bases between them. Germline V gives CDR1 ENHRY, CDR2 SYGVKD. The CDR3 is CAISERGWMDGDSYEQYF. The CDR3 DNA is TGTGCCATCAGTGAAAGGGGCTGGATGGACGGCGACTCCTACGAGCAGTACTTC.

This chain connects TRBV5-5 to TRBJ1-1; D may be TRBD1 (6 bases). The V gene's germline CDR1 is SGHKS and CDR2 YYEKEE (reference sequence). The length of the CDR3 is 13 residues. V was clipped by 3 bases and J by 1 base, with 7 bases between them. CDR3: CASSWGPNTEAFF. The DNA for the CDR3 is TGTGCCAGCAGCTGGGGGCCGAACACTGAAGCTTTCTTT.

This chain joins TRBV5-1 and TRBJ2-7; a possible D gene is TRBD1 (6 bases). Germline CDR1 reads SGHRS; CDR2 reads YFSETQ. CDR3 size: 14 residues. Trimming stripped 3 bases from V and 3 bases from J, with 13 bases between. In DNA form, the CDR3 reads TGCGCCAGCAGCTGGGATACAGGGTTCTACGAGCAGTACTTC. As protein: CASSWDTGFYEQYF. Full variable domain (outside the CDR3, taken from reference TRBV5-1 and TRBJ2-7): KAGVTQTPRYLIKTRGQQVTLSCSPISGHRSVSWYQQTPGQGLQFLFEYFSETQRNKGNFPGRFSGRQFSNSRSEMNVSTLELGDSALYLCASSWDTGFYEQYFGPGTRLTVT.

V is TRBV19 and J is TRBJ2-7, with 12 bases that match TRBD2. With V trimmed by 6 bases and J by 2 bases, 5 bases remained unmatched. The CDR3 runs 15 residues. The germline V gene encodes CDR1 LNHDA and CDR2 SQIVND (reference sequence). CDR3 nucleotide sequence: TGTGCCAGTAGCCCCGGACTAGCGGGGCCCTACGAGCAGTACTTC. Translation: CASSPGLAGPYEQYF.

The chain uses TRBV11-2 and TRBJ2-5; no firm D call. CDR1 is SGHAT and CDR2 is FQNNGV in the germline V gene. V lost 3 bases and J 6 bases, leaving 11 bases between the germline ends. This CDR3 has 13 residues. CDR3 in DNA: TGTGCCAGCAGCTTCGCGGCGTTCCAGACCCAGTACTTC. Its translation: CASSFAAFQTQYF.

There are a few counts of this clone. The chain combines TRBV6-6 with TRBJ1-1; tentatively, D is TRBD1 (6 bases). Germline-derived CDR1 and CDR2 are MNHNY and SVGAGI (reference sequence). This CDR3 comprises 13 residues. The V end lost 5 bases, the J end lost 6 bases, and 13 bases lay between the germline ends. DNA for the CDR3: TGTGCCAGCAGTACTGACAGGCGTCCTGAAGCTTTCTTT. This encodes CASSTDRRPEAFF.

V and J are TRBV9 and TRBJ1-2, with TRBD1 as a possible D gene (5 bases). V was shortened by 5 bases and J by 0 bases, with 14 bases between the two germline ends. Germline V gene lookup returns CDR1 SGDLS and CDR2 YYNGEE. CDR3 size: 15 residues. CDR3 amino acids: CASRRTDSSNYGYTF. CDR3 sequence (DNA): TGTGCCAGCAGACGAACAGACAGCTCTAACTATGGCTACACCTTC.

The chain couples TRBV21-1 to TRBJ2-5; the table's D call, TRBD2, has no DNA check behind it. TRBV21-1 is shown as a pseudogene. The length of the CDR3 is 17 residues. CDR3 nucleotide sequence: TGTGCCAGCACCCCCCGGCGGGCTAGCGGGACCCAAGAGACCCAGTACTTC. Its protein product is CASTPRRASGTQETQYF.

The CDR3 region is CSVEVRGGGIYEQYF. As DNA, the CDR3 is TGCAGCGTTGAGGTGCGGGGGGGCGGGATCTACGAGCAGTACTTC. The chain carries TRBV29-1 and TRBJ2-5; 9 bases fit TRBD2. TRBJ2-7 matches the DNA end more closely, so the J call is doubtful. This CDR3 has 15 amino acids. CDR1 and CDR2 (germline): SQVTM, ANQGSEA.